This T cell receptor beta chain was obtained from a study of technical replicates of blood from four donors. This clone was detected once. Germline CDR1 and CDR2: MDHEN and SYDVKM. The CDR3 has 16 residues. Trimming cost V 2 bases and J 4 bases; bases outside gene matches: 6. Only in-frame clones appear in the TCRdb table, and some are missing; sequencing was by immunoSEQ multiplex PCR. This table has around 54,000 clones, more than 95% appearing once. The specimen was T cells isolated from PBMCs. The V and J genes are TRBV28 and TRBJ2-3, with 10 nucleotides matching TRBD2. This TCR came from a human donor in good health. CDR3 loop: CASSLPLAGEPDTQYF. The CDR3 DNA reads TGTGCCAGCAGTTTACCGCTAGCGGGAGAACCAGATACGCAGTATTTT.